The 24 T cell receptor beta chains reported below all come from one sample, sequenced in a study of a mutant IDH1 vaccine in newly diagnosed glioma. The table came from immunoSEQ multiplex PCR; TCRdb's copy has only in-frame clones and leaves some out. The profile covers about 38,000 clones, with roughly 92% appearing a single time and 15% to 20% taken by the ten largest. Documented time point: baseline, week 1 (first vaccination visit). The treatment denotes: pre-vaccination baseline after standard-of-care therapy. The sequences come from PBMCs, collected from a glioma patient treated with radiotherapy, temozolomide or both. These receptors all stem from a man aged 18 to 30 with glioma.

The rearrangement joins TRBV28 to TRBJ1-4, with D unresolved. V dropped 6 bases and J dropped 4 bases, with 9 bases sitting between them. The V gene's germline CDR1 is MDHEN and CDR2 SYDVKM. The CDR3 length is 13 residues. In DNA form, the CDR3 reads TGTGCCAGCAGACCCCCTTTTAATGAAAAACTGTTTTTT. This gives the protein CASRPPFNEKLFF.

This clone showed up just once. The CDR3 DNA follows: TGTGCCAGCAGCCAGCAGACAGGGCGAAACTACGAGCAGTACTTC. Residues: CASSQQTGRNYEQYF. This rearrangement joins TRBV4-2 to TRBJ2-7; 7 bases agree with TRBD1. V shed 3 bases and J 3 bases; nucleotides not matched to a gene: 8. CDR1 and CDR2 from the germline V gene are LGHNA and YNFKEQ. This CDR3 is built from 15 residues.

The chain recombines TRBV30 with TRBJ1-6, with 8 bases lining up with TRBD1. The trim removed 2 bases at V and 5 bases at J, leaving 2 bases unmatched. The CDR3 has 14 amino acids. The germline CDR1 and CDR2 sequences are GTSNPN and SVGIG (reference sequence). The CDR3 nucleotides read TGTGCCTGGAGTTCACAGGGGGATAATTCACCCCTCCACTTT. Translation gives CAWSSQGDNSPLHF.

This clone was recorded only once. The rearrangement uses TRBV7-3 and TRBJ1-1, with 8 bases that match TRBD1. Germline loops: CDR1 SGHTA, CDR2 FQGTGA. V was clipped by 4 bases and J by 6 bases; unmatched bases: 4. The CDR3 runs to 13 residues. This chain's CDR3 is CASSSLTGAEAFF. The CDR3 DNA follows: TGTGCCAGCAGCTCTCTGACAGGGGCTGAAGCTTTCTTT.

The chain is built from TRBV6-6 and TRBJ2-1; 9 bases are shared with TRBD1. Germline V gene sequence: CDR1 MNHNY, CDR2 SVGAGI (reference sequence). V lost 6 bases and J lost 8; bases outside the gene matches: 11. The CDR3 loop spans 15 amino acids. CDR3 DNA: TGTGCCAGCAGCCACGGACAGGGGAAGGGCCATGAGCAGTTCTTC. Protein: CASSHGQGKGHEQFF.

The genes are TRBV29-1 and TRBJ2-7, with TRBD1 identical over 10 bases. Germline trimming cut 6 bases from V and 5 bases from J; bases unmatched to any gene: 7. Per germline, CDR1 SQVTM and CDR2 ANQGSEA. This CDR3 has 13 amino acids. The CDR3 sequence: CSVGTGAPNEQYF. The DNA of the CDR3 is TGCAGCGTCGGGACAGGGGCCCCGAACGAGCAGTACTTC.

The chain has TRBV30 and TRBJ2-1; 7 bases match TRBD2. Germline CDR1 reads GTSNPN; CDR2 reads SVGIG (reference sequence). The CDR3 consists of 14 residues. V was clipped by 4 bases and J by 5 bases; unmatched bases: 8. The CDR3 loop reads CAWMTGGSDNEQFF. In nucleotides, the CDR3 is TGTGCCTGGATGACTGGCGGGAGTGACAATGAGCAGTTCTTC.

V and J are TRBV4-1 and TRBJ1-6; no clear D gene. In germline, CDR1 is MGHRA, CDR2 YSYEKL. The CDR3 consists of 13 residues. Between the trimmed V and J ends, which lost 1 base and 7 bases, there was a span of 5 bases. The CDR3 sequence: CASSQVRNSPLHF. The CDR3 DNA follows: TGCGCCAGCAGCCAAGTTCGGAATTCACCCCTCCACTTT.

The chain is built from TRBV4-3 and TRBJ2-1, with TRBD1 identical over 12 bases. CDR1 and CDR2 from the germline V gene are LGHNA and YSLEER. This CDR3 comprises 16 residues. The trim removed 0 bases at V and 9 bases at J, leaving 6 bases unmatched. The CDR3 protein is CASSQDGGQGAGEQFF. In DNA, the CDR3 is TGCGCCAGCAGCCAAGATGGGGGACAGGGGGCTGGTGAGCAGTTCTTC.

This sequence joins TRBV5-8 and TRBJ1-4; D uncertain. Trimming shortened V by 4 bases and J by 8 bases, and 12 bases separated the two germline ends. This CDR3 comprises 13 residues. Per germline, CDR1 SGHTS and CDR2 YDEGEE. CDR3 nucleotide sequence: TGTGCCAGCAGCCAACCTTTCACAGAAAAACTGTTTTTT. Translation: CASSQPFTEKLFF.

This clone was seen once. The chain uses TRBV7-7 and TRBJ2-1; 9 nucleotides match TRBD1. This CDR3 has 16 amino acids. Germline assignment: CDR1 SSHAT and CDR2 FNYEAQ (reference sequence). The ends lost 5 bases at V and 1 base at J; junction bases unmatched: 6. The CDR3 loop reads CASSPGQGLSYNEQFF. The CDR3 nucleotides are TGTGCCAGCAGCCCGGGACAGGGACTATCCTACAATGAGCAGTTCTTC.

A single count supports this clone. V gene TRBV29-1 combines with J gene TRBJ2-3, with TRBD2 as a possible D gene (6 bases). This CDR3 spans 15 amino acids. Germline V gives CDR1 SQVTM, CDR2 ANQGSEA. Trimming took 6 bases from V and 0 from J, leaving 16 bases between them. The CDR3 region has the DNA TGCAGCGTGGTGGGGGAGGTCACTAGCACAGATACGCAGTATTTT. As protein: CSVVGEVTSTDTQYF.

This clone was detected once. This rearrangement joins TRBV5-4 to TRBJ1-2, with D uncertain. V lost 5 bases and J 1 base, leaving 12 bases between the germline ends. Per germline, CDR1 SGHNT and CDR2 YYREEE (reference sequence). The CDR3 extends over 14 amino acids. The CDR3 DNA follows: TGTGCCAGCAGTTCTTCCGCCCGTAACTATGGCTACACCTTC. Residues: CASSSSARNYGYTF. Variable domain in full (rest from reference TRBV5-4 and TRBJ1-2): ETGVTQSPTHLIKTRGQQVTLRCSSQSGHNTVSWYQQALGQGPQFIFQYYREEENGRGNFPPRFSGLQFPNYSSELNVNALELDDSALYLCASSSSARNYGYTFGSGTRLTVV.

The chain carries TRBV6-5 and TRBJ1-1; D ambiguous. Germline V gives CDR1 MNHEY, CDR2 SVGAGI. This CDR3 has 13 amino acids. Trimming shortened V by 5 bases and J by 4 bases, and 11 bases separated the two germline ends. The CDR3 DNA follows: TGTGCCAGCAGTCCTGAATGGGGCACTGAAGCTTTCTTT. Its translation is CASSPEWGTEAFF.

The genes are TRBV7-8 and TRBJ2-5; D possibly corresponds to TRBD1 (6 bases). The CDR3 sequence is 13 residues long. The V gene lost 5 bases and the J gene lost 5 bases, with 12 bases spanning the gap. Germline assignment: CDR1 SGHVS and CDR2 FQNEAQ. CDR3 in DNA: TGTGCCAGCAGCCCCGACAGGAAGGAGACCCAGTACTTC. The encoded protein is CASSPDRKETQYF. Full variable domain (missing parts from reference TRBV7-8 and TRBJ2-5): GAGVSQSPRYKVAKRGQDVALRCDPISGHVSLFWYQQALGQGPEFLTYFQNEAQLDKSGLPSDRFFAERPEGSVSTLKIQRTQQEDSAVYLCASSPDRKETQYFGPGTRLLVL.

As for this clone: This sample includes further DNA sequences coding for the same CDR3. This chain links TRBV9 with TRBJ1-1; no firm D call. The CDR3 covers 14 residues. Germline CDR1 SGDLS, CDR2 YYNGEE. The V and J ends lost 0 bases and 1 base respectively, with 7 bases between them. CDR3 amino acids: CASSVGGENTEAFF. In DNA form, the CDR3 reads TGTGCCAGCAGCGTAGGCGGGGAGAACACTGAAGCTTTCTTT.

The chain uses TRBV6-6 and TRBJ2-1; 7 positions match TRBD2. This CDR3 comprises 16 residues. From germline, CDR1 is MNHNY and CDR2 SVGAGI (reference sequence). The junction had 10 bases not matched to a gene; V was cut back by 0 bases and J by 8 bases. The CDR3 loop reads CASSYSILAGEDEQFF. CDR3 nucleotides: TGTGCCAGCAGTTACTCGATTTTGGCGGGAGAGGATGAGCAGTTCTTC.

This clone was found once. The CDR3 DNA follows: TGTGCCATCGGGGCCCGTCCACAGGGAGCCACTGAAGCTTTCTTT. Its translation is CAIGARPQGATEAFF. The J gene is TRBJ1-1, the V gene TRBV10-3; tentatively, D is TRBD1 (6 bases). V lost 8 bases and J lost 4, with 20 bases in between. The CDR3 totals 15 residues. Germline V gene sequence: CDR1 ENHRY, CDR2 SYGVKD.

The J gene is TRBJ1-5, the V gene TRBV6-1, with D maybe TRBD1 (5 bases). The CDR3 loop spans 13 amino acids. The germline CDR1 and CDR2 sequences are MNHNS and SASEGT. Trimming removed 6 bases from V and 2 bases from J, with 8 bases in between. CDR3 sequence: CASRGDGNQPQHF. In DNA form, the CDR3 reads TGTGCCAGCAGAGGGGACGGCAATCAGCCCCAGCATTTT.

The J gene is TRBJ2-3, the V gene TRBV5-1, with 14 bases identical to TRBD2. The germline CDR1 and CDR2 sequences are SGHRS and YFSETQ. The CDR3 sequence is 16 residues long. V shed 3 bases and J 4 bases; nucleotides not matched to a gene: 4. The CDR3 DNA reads TGCGCCAGCAGCTCGGGACTAGCGGGAGACGCAGATACGCAGTATTTT. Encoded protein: CASSSGLAGDADTQYF.

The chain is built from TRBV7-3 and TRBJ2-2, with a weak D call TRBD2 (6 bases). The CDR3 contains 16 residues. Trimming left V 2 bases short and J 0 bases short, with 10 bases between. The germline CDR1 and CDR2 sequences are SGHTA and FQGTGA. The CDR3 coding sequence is TGTGCCAGCAGCTTACGGTGGGGGGCGAACACCGGGGAGCTGTTTTTT. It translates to CASSLRWGANTGELFF. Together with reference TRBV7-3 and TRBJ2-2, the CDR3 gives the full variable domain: GAGVSQTPSNKVTEKGKYVELRCDPISGHTALYWYRQSLGQGPEFLIYFQGTGAADDSGLPNDRFFAVRPEGSVSTLKIQRTERGDSAVYLCASSLRWGANTGELFFGEGSRLTVL.

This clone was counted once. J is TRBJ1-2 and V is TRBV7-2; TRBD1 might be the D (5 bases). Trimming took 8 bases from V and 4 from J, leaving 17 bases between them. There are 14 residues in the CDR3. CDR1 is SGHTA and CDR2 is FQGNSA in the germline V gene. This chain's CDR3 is CASASRDPTYGYTF. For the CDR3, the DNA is TGTGCCAGCGCATCCCGGGACCCTACCTATGGCTACACCTTC.

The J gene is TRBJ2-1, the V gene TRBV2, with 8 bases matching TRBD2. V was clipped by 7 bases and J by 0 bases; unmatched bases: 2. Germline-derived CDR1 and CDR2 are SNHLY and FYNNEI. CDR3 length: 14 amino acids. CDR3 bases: TGTGCCAGCAAGCGGGAGTTCTCCTACAATGAGCAGTTCTTC. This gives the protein CASKREFSYNEQFF.

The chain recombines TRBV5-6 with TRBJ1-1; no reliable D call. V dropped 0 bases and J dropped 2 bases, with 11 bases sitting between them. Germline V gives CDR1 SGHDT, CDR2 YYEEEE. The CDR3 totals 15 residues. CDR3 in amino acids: CASSLGASLNTEAFF. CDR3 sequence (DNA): TGTGCCAGCAGCTTGGGGGCGTCTCTTAACACTGAAGCTTTCTTT.